Below, 11 T cell receptor beta chains from the same sample are listed, as sequenced in a study of human T cells and chemical hapten exposure. MiXCR, applied by TCRdb to the RACE reads, yields one record per CDR3 protein. The table records about 110,000 distinct CDR3 sequences, 9.2% of them present only once. Specified time point: patch test 2, 6 weeks after DPC sensitization. Indicated treatment: therapeutic diphenylcyclopropenone sensitization with weekly scalp DPC. This specimen was whole blood, taken in connection with sensitization to the hapten diphenylcyclopropenone (DPC). These receptors came from a middle-aged woman with alopecia areata. Some clones in this sample may be carry-over from other donors' samples.

About this clonotype: Just one base apart from a much larger clone, this may be a read error. CDR3 in DNA: TGTGCCAGCAGCTTGTACAGGACCGAACCCTACGAGCAGTACTTC. This sequence encodes CASSLYRTEPYEQYF. This rearrangement joins TRBV5-4 to TRBJ2-7; tentative D call: TRBD1 (5 bases). Germline V gene lookup returns CDR1 SGHNT and CDR2 YYREEE (reference sequence). The CDR3 runs 15 residues. The ends were cut back, 1 base at V and 2 bases at J, with 13 bases in the middle.

This clonotype was detected many times. Here the CDR3 reads CASSLQGAGQEKYF. The DNA of the CDR3 is TGTGCCAGCAGTCTACAGGGGGCGGGTCAGGAAAAGTACTTC. The rearrangement joins TRBV12-3 or TRBV12-4 to TRBJ2-7; TRBD1 matches at 9 bases. Unmatched junction bases numbered 13, after V lost 5 bases and J lost 11 bases. This CDR3 contains 14 residues.

At least ten counts were recorded for this clonotype. The V and J genes are TRBV11-2 and TRBJ2-3; TRBD1 aligns across 7 bases. Trimming removed 2 bases from V and 5 bases from J; junction bases left unmatched: 7. The CDR3 is made up of 15 amino acids. Germline V CDR1 and CDR2: SGHAT, FQNNGV. CDR3 sequence reads: CASSLLTGVGDTQYF. CDR3 coding DNA: TGTGCCAGCAGCTTACTCACAGGGGTAGGAGATACGCAGTATTTT.

There are many counts of this clonotype. This chain connects TRBV6-2 or TRBV6-3 to TRBJ2-1; no definite D call. Germline CDR1 MNHEY, CDR2 SVGEGT. This CDR3 is built from 15 residues. The V gene lost 0 bases and the J gene lost 7 bases, with 13 bases spanning the gap. CDR3 sequence (DNA): TGTGCCAGCAGTTACTCAACGATCGTTGGAAATGAGCAGTTCTTC. Translating it yields CASSYSTIVGNEQFF.

This clonotype was counted a few times. The chain is built from TRBV11-2 and TRBJ1-4; TRBD1 might be the D (6 bases). V gave up 7 bases and J gave up 7 bases, with 16 bases separating them. The CDR3 runs to 14 residues. Germline V gene lookup returns CDR1 SGHAT and CDR2 FQNNGV. CDR3 sequence (DNA): TGTGCCAGCACCCTCCATGGGGGCGGTGAAAAACTGTTTTTT. It encodes CASTLHGGGEKLFF.

This clonotype has more than one count but fewer than ten. The chain couples TRBV7-6 to TRBJ1-4, with D perhaps TRBD1 (5 bases). V gave up 5 bases and J gave up 8 bases, with 15 bases separating them. This CDR3 comprises 14 residues. CDR1 is SGHVS, CDR2 FNYEAQ, per germline. The CDR3 nucleotides are TGTGCCAGCAGCCTTGGTGGGGGTGGAGAAAAACTGTTTTTT. This gives the protein CASSLGGGGEKLFF.

This clonotype was counted at least ten times. V is TRBV25-1 and J is TRBJ1-2; a possible D gene is TRBD1 (6 bases). The V and J ends lost 6 bases and 7 bases respectively, with 15 bases between them. Germline CDR1 is MGHDK and CDR2 is SYGVNS. The CDR3 has 13 residues. The CDR3 DNA reads as TGTGCCAGCAGGAGAGGGGGGTCAAGTGGCTACACCTTC. Its protein product is CASRRGGSSGYTF.

This clonotype was found a few times. This chain uses TRBV18 with TRBJ1-5; 8 nucleotides line up with TRBD1. CDR1 is KGHSH, CDR2 LQKENI, per germline. The CDR3 length is 16 residues. J lost 6 bases, V lost 5 bases, and 12 bases had no gene match. This CDR3 is CASSEGTSGQGQPQHF. Here the CDR3 DNA reads TGTGCCAGCTCAGAAGGGACCTCCGGACAGGGTCAGCCCCAGCATTTT.

In its sample, this clonotype was seen many times. J is TRBJ2-3 and V is TRBV18; D perhaps matches TRBD1 (6 bases). Germline CDR1 KGHSH, CDR2 LQKENI. V was shortened by 6 bases and J by 5 bases, with 12 bases between the two germline ends. The length of the CDR3 is 13 residues. Written as DNA, the CDR3 is TGTGCCAGCTCTCAGGGGACCCAAGATACGCAGTATTTT. It is translated as CASSQGTQDTQYF.

The V and J genes are TRBV7-2 and TRBJ1-6; 7 bases agree with TRBD1. Germline CDR1 reads SGHTA; CDR2 reads FQGNSA. This CDR3 spans 14 amino acids. With 4 bases clipped from V and 13 bases from J, the junction kept 10 bases outside the gene matches. As DNA, the CDR3 is TGTGCCAGCAGCTCCATGACAGGGTTGAAGCCCCTCCACTTT. It encodes CASSSMTGLKPLHF.

This clonotype was detected a few times. A read error is likely, as this CDR3 ends without the conserved phenylalanine or tryptophan. The chain recombines TRBV4-2 with TRBJ1-2; 7 positions agree with TRBD1. CDR1 and CDR2 (germline): LGHNA, YNFKEQ. The junction had 5 bases not matched to a gene; V was cut back by 0 bases and J by 7 bases. The CDR3 covers 14 residues. The CDR3 nucleotides read TGTGCCAGCAGCCAAGATGCCCGGGACAGTGGCTACACCTCC. This translates into CASSQDARDSGYTS.